This T cell receptor (beta chain) is drawn from a study of preoperative IRX-2 immunotherapy in early breast cancer. Profiling relied on immunoSEQ multiplex PCR, and the TCRdb table lists in-frame clones only, not all of them. The table has under 20,000 clones, 85% seen once. CDR1 is MNHGY, CDR2 SAAAGT, per germline. The V gene lost 11 bases and the J gene lost 2 bases, with 12 bases spanning the gap. The CDR3 has 12 residues. As to treatment: preoperative locoregional IRX-2 cytokine immunotherapy. This phase Ib study tested locoregional IRX-2 cytokine immunotherapy given before surgery. The source of this sequence is a human donor with breast cancer. Material: lymph node tissue, obtained after IRX-2 immunotherapy. The V gene is TRBV6-8, the J gene TRBJ1-1; D perhaps matches TRBD1 (6 bases). CDR3 region: CADLGANTEAFF. CDR3 coding DNA: TGTGCCGATCTGGGGGCCAACACTGAAGCTTTCTTT.